Listed below are T cell receptor beta chains from one sample, sequenced in a study of control samples from healthy donors and cancer patients. Sequencing was performed with immunoSEQ multiplex PCR; in TCRdb, only in-frame clones are kept and a portion is missing. The sample consists of more than 95,000 clones, roughly 87% of them appearing once. Sequencing input: blood. Every receptor here comes from a man between 18 and 35 years old in good health. CDR3s include the opening cysteine and the closing phenylalanine or tryptophan. Fields, in order: D gene, J gene, V gene, clone size, CDR3 protein, CDR3 DNA. D genes are given only for firm matches. Not all rows give a size; the values are once, few, many and, for expanded clones, a class.

TRBD2 | TRBJ2-1 | TRBV3-1/TRBV3-2 | . | CASSQVSPGLAGGQNEQFF | TGTGCCAGCAGCCAAGTTAGTCCGGGACTAGCGGGAGGTCAAAATGAGCAGTTCTTC
. | TRBJ1-3 | TRBV5-6 | . | CASSGDHTGNTIYF | TGTGCCAGCAGCGGGGACCATACTGGAAACACCATATATTTT
TRBD1 | TRBJ1-1 | TRBV5-5 | . | CASSPGTGSLSFF | TGTGCCAGCAGTCCCGGGACAGGGTCCCTTTCTTTCTTT
. | TRBJ1-4 | TRBV30 | . | CAWRGSGLAGSLGKLFF | TGTGCCTGGAGGGGTAGCGGTCTAGCGGGTAGCCTGGGAAAACTGTTTTTT
TRBD2 | TRBJ2-2 | TRBV12-5 | . | CASGYAGTSENTGELFF | TGTGCTAGTGGTTATGCCGGGACTAGCGAAAACACCGGGGAGCTGTTTTTT
. | TRBJ1-1 | TRBV18 | . | CASSPTGNTEAFF | TGTGCCAGCTCACCGACAGGCAACACTGAAGCTTTCTTT
TRBD2 | TRBJ2-2 | TRBV30 | . | CAWKGLAVNTGELFF | TGTGCCTGGAAGGGCCTAGCGGTAAACACCGGGGAGCTGTTTTTT
TRBD2 | TRBJ2-7 | TRBV6-5 | . | CASSYGGGEQYF | TGTGCCAGCAGTTACGGGGGGGGAGAGCAGTACTTC
. | TRBJ2-5 | TRBV5-4 | once | CASTLNSQETQYF | TGTGCCAGCACCCTAAACTCCCAGGAGACCCAGTACTTC
. | TRBJ2-5 | TRBV6-5 | . | CASRVGEETQYF | TGTGCCAGCAGGGTGGGGGAAGAGACCCAGTACTTC
TRBD1 | TRBJ2-1 | TRBV7-9 | once | CASSHPGDRDNEQFF | TGTGCCAGCAGCCATCCAGGGGACAGGGACAATGAGCAGTTCTTC
. | TRBJ2-7 | TRBV5-1 | . | CASSWGQSEQYF | TGCGCCAGCAGCTGGGGGCAGTCCGAGCAGTACTTC
TRBD2 | TRBJ2-7 | TRBV5-4 | . | CASSPASGSGGYEQYF | TGTGCCAGCAGCCCCGCTAGCGGGAGCGGGGGGTACGAGCAGTACTTC
. | TRBJ2-3 | TRBV6-2/TRBV6-3 | . | CASSYQSPSTDTQYF | TGTGCCAGCAGTTACCAGAGTCCTAGCACAGATACGCAGTATTTT
TRBD1 | TRBJ2-7 | TRBV5-1 | . | CASSLATGLNEQYF | TGCGCCAGCAGCTTGGCGACAGGGCTGAACGAGCAGTACTTC
. | TRBJ2-7 | TRBV7-6 | . | CASSFKSGPLYEQYF | TGTGCCAGCAGCTTTAAGTCGGGACCGCTCTACGAGCAGTACTTC
. | TRBJ2-1 | TRBV15 | . | CATSRDFQRNNEQFF | TGTGCCACCAGCAGAGATTTTCAACGAAACAATGAGCAGTTCTTC
. | TRBJ2-1 | TRBV24-1 | . | CATSVGGGAYNEQFF | TGTGCCACCAGTGTGGGGGGGGGCGCCTATAATGAGCAGTTCTTC
. | TRBJ1-2 | TRBV7-9 | . | CASSLGSTNYGYTF | TGTGCCAGCAGCTTAGGTTCGACAAACTATGGCTACACCTTC
TRBD2 | TRBJ2-3 | TRBV6-5 | . | CASSWGGLGDTQYF | TGTGCCAGCAGTTGGGGGGGTTTGGGAGATACGCAGTATTTT
. | TRBJ2-1 | TRBV6-4 | . | CASSVDSRGLYNEQFF | TGTGCCAGCAGTGTCGACTCGCGGGGCCTATACAATGAGCAGTTCTTC
. | TRBJ2-2 | TRBV7-9 | . | CASSMRTETGELFF | TGTGCCAGCAGCATGAGGACCGAGACCGGGGAGCTGTTTTTT
. | TRBJ1-3 | TRBV28 | . | CASSLGDNILAGFIGNTIYF | TGTGCCAGCAGTCTTGGGGACAATATTCTTGCGGGGTTTATCGGAAACACCATATATTTT
TRBD1 | TRBJ1-4 | TRBV30 | . | CAWSGGQNNEKLFF | TGTGCCTGGAGTGGGGGACAGAATAATGAAAAACTGTTTTTT
. | TRBJ2-3 | TRBV18 | . | CASSPGTSVRAYTDTQYF | TGTGCCAGCTCCCCCGGGACCTCTGTGAGGGCTTACACAGATACGCAGTATTTT
. | TRBJ2-5 | TRBV6-5 | few | CASSYSSEVETQYF | TGTGCCAGCAGTTACTCATCAGAGGTGGAGACCCAGTACTTC
TRBD1 | TRBJ2-6 | TRBV18 | . | CASSPGQGAGANVLTF | TGTGCCAGCTCCCCCGGACAGGGGGCTGGGGCCAACGTCCTGACTTTC
. | TRBJ2-2 | TRBV12-5 | . | CASGLSVNTGELFF | TGTGCTAGTGGTTTGAGCGTGAACACCGGGGAGCTGTTTTTT
. | TRBJ1-4 | TRBV10-3 | . | CAISEIIREKLFF | TGTGCCATCAGTGAGATCATCCGGGAAAAACTGTTTTTT
TRBD1 | TRBJ1-2 | TRBV25-1 | . | CASSGRTGEAYGYTF | TGTGCCAGCAGTGGTAGGACAGGGGAGGCGTATGGCTACACCTTC
. | TRBJ2-1 | TRBV7-6 | . | CASSSQADEIYNEQFF | TGTGCCAGCAGCTCGCAAGCAGATGAAATTTACAATGAGCAGTTCTTC
. | TRBJ1-5 | TRBV19 | few | CASTRANQPQHF | TGTGCCAGTACGAGAGCTAATCAGCCCCAGCATTTT
. | TRBJ1-5 | TRBV15 | . | CASSRGFRPQHF | TGTGCCTCATCCAGGGGCTTTCGGCCCCAGCATTTT
. | TRBJ2-2 | TRBV6-5 | . | CASSPRTGELFF | TGTGCCAGCAGCCCCCGCACCGGGGAGCTGTTTTTT
. | TRBJ1-3 | TRBV7-6 | . | CASSRPRGADRNTIYF | TGTGCCAGCAGCCGTCCTCGGGGGGCAGATAGAAACACCATATATTTT
TRBD1 | TRBJ1-2 | TRBV28 | . | CASRGRGRGYGYTF | TGTGCCAGCAGGGGAAGGGGGCGGGGGTATGGCTACACCTTC
TRBD1 | TRBJ1-6 | TRBV5-1 | . | CASSRQGGNSPLHF | TGCGCCAGCAGCCGACAGGGGGGCAATTCACCCCTCCACTTT
TRBD2 | TRBJ2-5 | TRBV19 | . | CATSGLAGGGTQYF | TGTGCCACGTCCGGGCTAGCGGGAGGAGGGACCCAGTACTTC
TRBD1 | TRBJ1-2 | TRBV6-4 | . | CASSQQGFEGYTF | TGTGCCAGCAGCCAACAGGGGTTTGAAGGCTACACCTTC
TRBD2 | TRBJ2-7 | TRBV27 | . | CASSRLAPYEQYF | TGTGCCAGCTCTCGACTAGCCCCCTACGAGCAGTACTTC
. | TRBJ2-1 | TRBV27 | . | CASSFSEGRTSYNEQFF | TGTGCCAGCAGTTTTTCTGAGGGACGAACCTCCTACAATGAGCAGTTCTTC
. | TRBJ2-7 | TRBV7-3 | . | CASSPGLVGEQYF | TGTGCCAGCAGCCCGGGTCTCGTGGGGGAGCAGTACTTC
TRBD1 | TRBJ2-7 | TRBV19 | . | CASSPSIRDRGNEQYF | TGTGCCAGTAGTCCTTCGATCCGGGACAGGGGGAACGAGCAGTACTTC
. | TRBJ1-4 | TRBV25-1 | few | CASSLPGRPNEKLFF | TGTGCCAGCAGCCTACCGGGACGGCCGAATGAAAAACTGTTTTTT
. | TRBJ1-1 | TRBV30 | few | CAWSPSNTEAFF | TGTGCCTGGAGCCCCTCAAACACTGAAGCTTTCTTT
. | TRBJ1-5 | TRBV7-9 | . | CASSYAGGNSNQPQHF | TGTGCCAGCAGCTACGCCGGGGGGAATAGCAATCAGCCCCAGCATTTT
. | TRBJ2-7 | TRBV20-1 | . | CSASGNEQYF | TGCAGTGCTAGTGGCAACGAGCAGTACTTC
. | TRBJ2-5 | TRBV7-9 | . | CASSLRVGETQYF | TGTGCCAGCAGCTTAAGAGTGGGCGAGACCCAGTACTTC
. | TRBJ1-5 | TRBV7-9 | once | CASSFDRVGDTGQPQHF | TGTGCCAGCAGCTTCGACAGAGTAGGAGACACAGGTCAGCCCCAGCATTTT
TRBD2 | TRBJ2-3 | TRBV27 | . | CASSLLLASSGVTDTQYF | TGTGCCAGCAGTTTACTTCTGGCGTCTAGCGGGGTCACAGATACGCAGTATTTT
. | TRBJ2-7 | TRBV6-5 | . | CASWTVNRYEQYF | TGTGCCAGCTGGACAGTAAATCGCTACGAGCAGTACTTC
TRBD1 | TRBJ2-7 | TRBV6-1 | few | CASSDSGRGIDEQYF | TGTGCCAGCAGTGACAGCGGCAGGGGGATCGACGAGCAGTACTTC
TRBD2 | TRBJ2-7 | TRBV3-1/TRBV3-2 | . | CASSQPGLESYEQYF | TGTGCCAGCAGCCAACCGGGACTAGAAAGCTACGAGCAGTACTTC
. | TRBJ1-4 | TRBV5-5 | . | CASSLYPEKLFF | TGTGCCAGCAGCTTGTATCCTGAAAAACTGTTTTTT
. | TRBJ2-1 | TRBV27 | once | CASSPFIVWEQFF | TGTGCCAGCAGCCCGTTCATAGTATGGGAGCAGTTCTTC